These 11 T cell receptor beta chains originate from one sample sequenced in a study of blood T cell repertoires in COVID-19. Libraries were prepared by immunoSEQ multiplex PCR; TCRdb keeps only in-frame clonotypes and omits some of them. The data contain approximately 63,000 clones, roughly 76% of them singletons. Sequencing was performed on peripheral blood. The receptors originated from a woman aged 80 or over with acute or convalescent COVID-19.

This clone came up a few times. The chain has TRBV7-9 and TRBJ2-1; tentative D call: TRBD1 (6 bases). Germline CDR1 is SEHNR and CDR2 is FQNEAQ (reference sequence). This CDR3 spans 14 amino acids. V lost 6 bases and J 7 bases, leaving 16 bases between the germline ends. CDR3 amino acids: CASSRTASWNEQFF. CDR3 DNA: TGTGCCAGCAGTCGGACAGCGAGTTGGAATGAGCAGTTCTTC.

The rearrangement links TRBV12-2 to TRBJ2-7; TRBD2, as called in the table, went unchecked against the DNA. TRBV12-2 is labeled a pseudogene. The CDR3 is 16 residues long. The CDR3 region is CASRLAVGRPIGEQYF. In DNA form, the CDR3 reads TGTGCAAGTCGCTTAGCGGTCGGTCGTCCGATCGGCGAGCAGTACTTC.

In the case of this clone: One junction end disagrees with the germline gene, perhaps due to a read error. The same CDR3 also results from other DNA sequences found in this sample. The chain uses TRBV6-6 and TRBJ2-7, with D tentatively TRBD1 (6 bases). This CDR3 comprises 14 residues. CDR1 MNHNY and CDR2 SVGAGI come from the germline V gene (reference sequence). The CDR3 DNA reads as TGTGCCAGCAGTTACACTACGACAGGCTGGGAGCAGTACTTT. Residues: CASSYTTTGWEQYF.

This clone was counted ten times or more. The chain couples TRBV19 to TRBJ2-7; a weak D match, TRBD2 (6 bases). CDR1 is LNHDA and CDR2 is SQIVND in the germline V gene (reference sequence). The CDR3 consists of 15 residues. Trimming took off 7 bases at V and 6 bases at J, with 22 bases between the two ends. The CDR3 coding sequence is TGTGCCAGTACGGAGGTTGTCGGGAGTCGAGGCGAGCAGTACTTC. Translating it yields CASTEVVGSRGEQYF.

The chain employs TRBV9 and TRBJ2-1; 10 positions agree with TRBD1. The CDR3 runs to 15 residues. Per germline, CDR1 SGDLS and CDR2 YYNGEE. The trim removed 4 bases at V and 6 bases at J, leaving 7 bases unmatched. CDR3 bases: TGTGCCAGCAGCAAGACAGGGGGCACCATCAATGAGCAGTTCTTC. Its translation is CASSKTGGTINEQFF.

The rearrangement joins TRBV11-2 to TRBJ1-4, with a weak D call TRBD1 (5 bases). The germline V gene has CDR1 SGHAT and CDR2 FQNNGV. CDR3 size: 16 residues. Between the trimmed V and J ends, which lost 3 bases and 11 bases, there was a span of 22 bases. This chain's CDR3 is CASSFLGAGEAGKLFF. The CDR3 nucleotides read TGTGCCAGCAGCTTTCTCGGGGCGGGGGAGGCCGGCAAACTGTTTTTT.

This chain connects TRBV12-3 or TRBV12-4 to TRBJ2-7; no firm D call. CDR3 length: 11 amino acids. V was clipped by 5 bases and J by 1 base, with 3 bases between them. In DNA, the CDR3 is TGTGCCAGCAGTCCGTCCTACGAGCAGTACTTC. It codes for CASSPSYEQYF.

This chain uses TRBV24-1 with TRBJ1-5; the D gene is possibly TRBD1 (6 bases). The germline V gene encodes CDR1 KGHDR and CDR2 SFDVKD. V lost 6 bases and J lost 0, with 11 bases in between. There are 15 residues in the CDR3. CDR3 protein: CATSSGQLSNQPQHF. CDR3 bases: TGTGCCACCAGTAGCGGACAGCTTAGCAATCAGCCCCAGCATTTT.

The CDR3 bases are TGTGCCCGAGGGGAGGGTAATGCCGGGGAGCTGTTTTTT. Translated: CARGEGNAGELFF. The chain links TRBV30 to TRBJ2-2; 7 bases map to TRBD2. The germline V gene encodes CDR1 GTSNPN and CDR2 SVGIG (reference sequence). The CDR3 is made up of 13 amino acids. The J segment lost 6 bases and the V segment lost 8 bases, leaving 9 bases of the junction unmatched.

The chain recombines TRBV18 with TRBJ1-5; no clear D gene. The ends were cut back, 3 bases at V and 3 bases at J, with 9 bases in the middle. CDR1 and CDR2 from the germline V gene are KGHSH and LQKENI. There are 14 residues in the CDR3. CDR3 amino acids: CASSPTGDNQPQHF. The CDR3 DNA reads as TGTGCCAGCTCACCGACGGGAGACAATCAGCCCCAGCATTTT.

This clone was detected only once. The chain carries TRBV7-8 and TRBJ1-5; TRBD1 aligns across 12 bases. Losses at the gene ends were 5 bases for V and 7 bases for J; bases not matched to a gene: 6. CDR1 is SGHVS and CDR2 is FQNEAQ in the germline V gene. The CDR3 extends over 15 amino acids. Here the CDR3 reads CASSRDRGRGQPQHF. The CDR3 DNA reads as TGTGCCAGCAGCCGGGACAGGGGGCGAGGGCAGCCCCAGCATTTT.